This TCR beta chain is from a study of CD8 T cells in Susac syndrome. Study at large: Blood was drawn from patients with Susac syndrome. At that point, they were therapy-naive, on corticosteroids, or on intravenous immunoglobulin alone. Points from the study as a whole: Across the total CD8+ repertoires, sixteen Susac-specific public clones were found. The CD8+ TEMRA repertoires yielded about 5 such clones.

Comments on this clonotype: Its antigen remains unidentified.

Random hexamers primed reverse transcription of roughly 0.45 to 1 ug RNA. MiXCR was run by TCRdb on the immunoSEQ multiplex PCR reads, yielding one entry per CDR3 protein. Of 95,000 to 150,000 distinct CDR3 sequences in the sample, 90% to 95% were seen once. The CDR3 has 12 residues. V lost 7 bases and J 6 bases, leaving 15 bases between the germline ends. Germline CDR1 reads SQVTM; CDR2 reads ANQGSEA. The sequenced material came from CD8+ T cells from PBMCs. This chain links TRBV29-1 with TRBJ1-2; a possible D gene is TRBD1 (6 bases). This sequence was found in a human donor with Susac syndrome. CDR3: CSGWTVDHGYTF. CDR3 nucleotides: TGCAGCGGTTGGACAGTGGACCATGGCTACACCTTC.